This T cell receptor (beta chain) was observed in a study of control samples from healthy donors and cancer patients. Germline CDR1 reads MDHEN; CDR2 reads SYDVKM. V shed 7 bases and J 8 bases; nucleotides not matched to a gene: 9. This CDR3 has 15 residues. Repertoires were generated with immunoSEQ multiplex PCR, while TCRdb's copy carries only in-frame clones and drops some. The sample carries more than 110,000 clones, about 85% recorded once. The sequence derives from a woman in her twenties or thirties in good health. The chain is built from TRBV28 and TRBJ2-1; 12 nucleotides match TRBD1. The sequencing sample was made of blood. Here the CDR3 reads CASTSGTGGWHEQFF. The CDR3 nucleotides read TGTGCCAGCACATCCGGGACAGGGGGCTGGCATGAGCAGTTCTTC.